A selection of T cell receptor beta chains follows, all from one sample in a study of T cells in Graves' hyperthyroidism and ophthalmopathy. Via MiXCR, TCRdb re-called the multiplex PCR reads, giving one row per CDR3 protein. This table has 560,000 or so distinct CDR3 sequences, 20% appearing once. The sequencing sample was made of blood. Every receptor here comes from a man between 40 and 49 years old with Graves' ophthalmopathy. The CDR3 runs from the conserved cysteine through the conserved F or W. D genes are given only for firm matches. Clone size appears in some rows only: once, few, many, or a class for an expanded clone.

j_gene | abundance | v_gene | d_gene | CDR3aa | CDR3nt
TRBJ1-1 | many | TRBV3-1 | NA | CASSPKGVGMNTEAFF | TGTGCCAGCAGCCCCAAGGGTGTCGGGATGAACACTGAAGCTTTCTTT
TRBJ1-5 | NA | TRBV2 | TRBD1 | CASRAGGDQPQHF | TGTGCCAGCAGGGCAGGGGGGGATCAGCCCCAGCATTTT
TRBJ2-7 | NA | TRBV28 | NA | CASSLIDRPTQYF | TGTGCCAGCAGTCTCATAGACAGACCCACGCAGTACTTC
TRBJ1-2 | NA | TRBV5-5 | NA | CASSLVLILRAGGYTF | TGTGCCAGCAGCTTGGTCCTAATCCTCCGGGCTGGGGGCTACACCTTC
TRBJ1-1 | few | TRBV7-9 | NA | CASSNFLKSKGTTEAFF | TGTGCCAGCAGCAATTTCTTAAAATCCAAAGGGACCACTGAAGCTTTCTTT
TRBJ2-5 | few | TRBV7-2 | TRBD2 | CASSPSRAGGETQYF | TGTGCCAGCAGCCCCTCCCGAGCGGGAGGGGAGACCCAGTACTTC
TRBJ2-2 | few | TRBV5-1 | NA | CASSFSTGTENAGELFF | TGCGCCAGCAGCTTTAGTACCGGGACGGAGAACGCCGGGGAGCTGTTTTTT
TRBJ2-3 | many | TRBV15 | NA | CATSRAVAEFRDTQYF | TGTGCCACCAGCAGAGCGGTAGCCGAGTTCCGAGATACGCAGTATTTT
TRBJ1-1 | many | TRBV30 | NA | CAWGRGGTEAFF | TGTGCCTGGGGAAGGGGAGGGACTGAAGCTTTCTTT
TRBJ1-6 | NA | TRBV5-6 | NA | CASSLLIPYNSPLHF | TGTGCCAGCAGCTTGCTGATTCCCTATAATTCACCCCTCCACTTT
TRBJ1-1 | NA | TRBV6-1 | NA | CASSRDYKTNTEAFF | TGTGCCAGCAGCCGCGACTATAAGACTAACACTGAAGCTTTCTTT
TRBJ2-3 | many | TRBV18 | TRBD2 | CASSPPRSGGTDTQYF | TGTGCCAGCTCACCACCGAGGAGCGGGGGGACAGATACGCAGTATTTT
TRBJ1-2 | few | TRBV6-2/TRBV6-3 | TRBD1 | CASSLNRGGYGYTF | TGTGCCAGCAGTTTAAACAGGGGCGGCTATGGCTACACCTTC
TRBJ2-7 | NA | TRBV20-1 | NA | CSASPWEGAEQYF | TGCAGTGCTAGTCCCTGGGAGGGGGCCGAGCAGTACTTC
TRBJ1-1 | many | TRBV7-3 | NA | CASSLTAAGAAFERMAEAFF | TGTGCCAGCAGCTTAACGGCGGCGGGGGCCGCGTTTGAACGGATGGCTGAAGCTTTCTTT
TRBJ2-3 | many | TRBV20-1 | TRBD1 | CSATTGTGGTDTQYF | TGCAGTGCCACTACCGGGACAGGGGGCACAGATACGCAGTATTTT
TRBJ1-5 | NA | TRBV6-1 | TRBD1 | CASSESRRGTGGYQPQHF | TGTGCCAGCAGTGAGTCAAGGAGGGGGACAGGGGGTTATCAGCCCCAGCATTTT
TRBJ2-1 | few | TRBV6-2/TRBV6-3 | NA | CASSQGGWQFF | TGTGCCAGCAGCCAGGGGGGGTGGCAGTTCTTC
TRBJ2-1 | many | TRBV11-2 | TRBD2 | CASSLGASGRGHEQFF | TGTGCCAGCAGCTTAGGGGCTAGCGGGAGAGGGCATGAGCAGTTCTTC
TRBJ1-3 | NA | TRBV19 | NA | CASSAGTSSGNTIYF | TGTGCCAGTAGTGCGGGGACAAGCTCTGGAAACACCATATATTTT
TRBJ2-7 | NA | TRBV27 | NA | CASSLSSKYEQYF | TGTGCCAGCAGTTTATCGAGCAAGTACGAGCAGTACTTC
TRBJ1-4 | NA | TRBV12-3/TRBV12-4 | TRBD1 | CASSNRGLSEKLFF | TGTGCCAGCAGCAACAGGGGGCTGAGTGAAAAACTGTTTTTT
TRBJ2-1 | few | TRBV20-1 | NA | CSARALSSGPYNEQFF | TGCAGTGCTAGAGCACTAAGTAGCGGACCTTACAATGAGCAGTTCTTC
TRBJ1-5 | NA | TRBV27 | NA | CASSLSPESNQPQHF | TGTGCCAGCAGTTTATCCCCCGAAAGCAATCAGCCCCAGCATTTT
TRBJ1-5 | NA | TRBV19 | NA | CATALYWENNQPQHF | TGTGCGACCGCCCTGTATTGGGAAAACAATCAGCCCCAGCATTTT
TRBJ2-7 | NA | TRBV6-2/TRBV6-3 | TRBD2 | CASSYPARGSTSVYEQYF | TGTGCCAGCAGTTACCCCGCTCGCGGGAGCACCTCCGTCTACGAGCAGTACTTC
TRBJ1-5 | many | TRBV6-2/TRBV6-3 | NA | CASSYGGRHQPQHF | TGTGCCAGCAGTTACGGGGGGCGACATCAGCCCCAGCATTTT
TRBJ2-3 | many | TRBV20-1 | NA | CSARPNGEQRGASTDTQYF | TGCAGTGCTAGACCTAATGGCGAGCAGAGGGGGGCTAGCACAGATACGCAGTATTTT
TRBJ2-7 | few | TRBV20-1 | NA | CSARLRQVSSYEQYF | TGCAGTGCTAGACTCCGACAGGTCAGCTCCTACGAGCAGTACTTC
TRBJ1-1 | NA | TRBV4-2 | NA | CASSQGMETNTEAFF | TGTGCCAGCAGCCAAGGTATGGAAACGAACACTGAAGCTTTCTTT
TRBJ1-5 | NA | TRBV28 | NA | CASSSPGNQPQHF | TGTGCCAGCAGTAGTCCGGGAAATCAGCCCCAGCATTTT
TRBJ1-2 | NA | TRBV6-1 | NA | CASSLERNGYTF | TGTGCCAGCAGCTTGGAGCGGAATGGCTACACCTTC
TRBJ2-1 | NA | TRBV28 | TRBD2 | CASSTAREGSSYNEQFF | TGTGCCAGCAGTACCGCTCGGGAGGGGAGCTCCTACAATGAGCAGTTCTTC
TRBJ2-7 | NA | TRBV28 | TRBD2 | CASTRGAGGAYEQYF | TGTGCCAGCACCCGGGGGGCGGGAGGGGCCTACGAGCAGTACTTC
TRBJ2-1 | few | TRBV7-9 | TRBD1 | CASSFRQGGNNEQFF | TGTGCCAGCAGCTTTCGACAGGGGGGAAACAATGAGCAGTTCTTC
TRBJ1-6 | many | TRBV5-1 | TRBD1 | CASSQGQINSPLHF | TGCGCCAGCAGCCAGGGACAGATTAATTCACCCCTCCACTTT
TRBJ2-3 | NA | TRBV4-1 | NA | CASSQVRTLTNRDTQYF | TGCGCCAGCAGCCAAGTCAGGACTTTGACAAATCGAGATACGCAGTATTTT
TRBJ2-1 | NA | TRBV4-1 | NA | CASSQANLLLSSYNEQFF | TGCGCCAGCAGCCAAGCTAACTTGCTCCTCTCCTCCTACAATGAGCAGTTCTTC
TRBJ2-1 | few | TRBV7-6 | TRBD1 | CASSLGGQGAGEQFF | TGTGCCAGCAGCTTGGGGGGACAGGGGGCTGGTGAGCAGTTCTTC
TRBJ1-5 | few | TRBV6-1 | NA | CASSARGRLVLFEPQHF | TGTGCCAGCAGCGCCAGGGGCCGTCTTGTTTTATTCGAGCCCCAGCATTTT
TRBJ2-7 | many | TRBV6-2/TRBV6-3 | NA | CASRHGLGEQYF | TGTGCCAGCAGACACGGACTCGGCGAGCAGTACTTC
TRBJ2-2 | few | TRBV5-1 | TRBD1 | CASSAPGQGWTGELFF | TGCGCCAGCAGCGCCCCGGGACAGGGCTGGACCGGGGAGCTGTTTTTT
TRBJ2-7 | NA | TRBV20-1 | NA | CSAILKVAVIYEQYF | TGCAGTGCTATCCTAAAGGTAGCGGTGATCTACGAGCAGTACTTC
TRBJ1-2 | few | TRBV7-2 | NA | CASSPVAGANYGYTF | TGTGCCAGCAGCCCTGTCGCAGGGGCAAACTATGGCTACACCTTC
TRBJ2-1 | NA | TRBV7-9 | TRBD2 | CASRLGTSGRRSYNEQFF | TGTGCCAGCAGACTTGGGACTAGCGGGAGACGCTCCTACAATGAGCAGTTCTTC
TRBJ2-2 | NA | TRBV3-1 | TRBD2 | CASSVRPGLAVGELLF | TGTGCCAGCAGCGTAAGACCGGGACTAGCGGTCGGGGAGCTGCTTTTT